The 20 T cell receptor beta chains below were found in one sample sequenced in a study of shared clonotypes between healthy human individuals. Data came from immunoSEQ multiplex PCR; TCRdb stores just in-frame clones and leaves some out. This table holds about 1.1 million clones, around three quarters found once. The sequenced material came from memory CD4+ T cells from PBMCs. Indicated subset: CD45RA-negative fraction. These receptors were collected from a man aged 18 to 30 in good health. Some clones in this sample may be carry-over from other donors' samples.

This clone came up a few times. This chain uses TRBV30 with TRBJ2-5, with D unresolved. Germline assignment: CDR1 GTSNPN and CDR2 SVGIG (reference sequence). CDR3 length equals 13 residues. Trimming left V 0 bases short and J 2 bases short, with 7 bases between. The CDR3 reads CAWSVEIQETQYF. For the CDR3, the DNA is TGTGCCTGGAGTGTAGAGATTCAAGAGACCCAGTACTTC.

There are a few counts of this clone. The V call is TRBV30, the J call TRBJ1-4; 12 nucleotides match TRBD1. The germline V gene has CDR1 GTSNPN and CDR2 SVGIG (reference sequence). The V and J ends lost 4 bases and 10 bases, in that order; junction bases with no gene match: 13. CDR3 length equals 16 residues. The CDR3 loop reads CAWTPNGDRGRGKLFF. The CDR3 region has the DNA TGTGCCTGGACCCCCAATGGGGACAGGGGGCGCGGAAAACTGTTTTTT.

This clone was seen only a few times. This sequence joins TRBV7-3 and TRBJ2-2, with 7 positions matching TRBD1. The CDR3 loop spans 18 amino acids. V was pared by 2 bases and J by 1 base, with 10 bases of the junction left unmatched. Germline assignment: CDR1 SGHTA and CDR2 FQGTGA. CDR3 loop: CASSLQPTGTVNTGELFF. DNA of the CDR3: TGTGCCAGCAGCTTACAACCAACCGGGACAGTGAACACCGGGGAGCTGTTTTTT.

The chain is built from TRBV5-4 and TRBJ2-7; 9 nucleotides match TRBD1. CDR1 is SGHNT and CDR2 is YYREEE in the germline V gene (reference sequence). The CDR3 has 14 residues. The trim removed 4 bases at V and 6 bases at J, leaving 8 bases unmatched. The CDR3 sequence is CASSLRDRVSEQYF. Here the CDR3 DNA reads TGTGCCAGCAGCCTGCGGGACAGGGTATCCGAGCAGTACTTC. The variable domain in full, completed from reference TRBV5-4 and TRBJ2-7, reads ETGVTQSPTHLIKTRGQQVTLRCSSQSGHNTVSWYQQALGQGPQFIFQYYREEENGRGNFPPRFSGLQFPNYSSELNVNALELDDSALYLCASSLRDRVSEQYFGPGTRLTVT.

The chain recombines TRBV2 with TRBJ1-3; D is uncertain. The germline V and J ends were trimmed by 6 bases and 3 bases, with 6 bases remaining between them. Germline CDR1 is SNHLY and CDR2 is FYNNEI. The CDR3 consists of 12 residues. The CDR3 loop reads CASSLNGNTIYF. The CDR3 region has the DNA TGTGCCAGCAGCCTGAATGGAAACACCATATATTTT.

The rearrangement uses TRBV4-2 and TRBJ2-1, with 8 bases that match TRBD1. Germline V CDR1 and CDR2: LGHNA, YNFKEQ. This CDR3 is 16 amino acids long. Trimming at V came to 0 bases and at J to 9 bases, leaving 10 bases not matched to a gene. The CDR3 region is CASSQETDRVSIEQFF. CDR3 DNA sequence: TGTGCCAGCAGCCAAGAAACGGACAGGGTTTCCATTGAGCAGTTCTTC.

V and J are TRBV19 and TRBJ2-3, with unresolved D. V lost 5 bases, J lost 2 bases, and 11 bases lay in between. The length of the CDR3 is 14 residues. Germline CDR1 and CDR2: LNHDA and SQIVND (reference sequence). The CDR3 loop reads CASSDGFTTDTQYF. The DNA for the CDR3 is TGTGCCAGTAGTGACGGTTTTACCACAGATACGCAGTATTTT. The whole variable domain, remainder taken from reference TRBV19 and TRBJ2-3, is DGGITQSPKYLFRKEGQNVTLSCEQNLNHDAMYWYRQDPGQGLRLIYYSQIVNDFQKGDIAEGYSVSREKKESFPLTVTSAQKNPTAFYLCASSDGFTTDTQYFGPGTRLTVL.

This clone appeared once. V usage is TRBV27 and J usage is TRBJ2-3; 10 bases line up with TRBD2. The trim removed 4 bases at V and 4 bases at J, leaving 8 bases unmatched. Per germline, CDR1 MNHEY and CDR2 SMNVEV (reference sequence). The length of the CDR3 is 16 residues. For the CDR3, the DNA is TGTGCCAGCAGTTCACTAGCGGGAAGGCGCGCAGATACGCAGTATTTT. Protein sequence: CASSSLAGRRADTQYF.

This clone was seen a single time. The genes are TRBV4-1 and TRBJ1-2, with D perhaps matching TRBD1 (6 bases). The V gene lost 0 bases and the J gene lost 2 bases, with 10 bases spanning the gap. From germline, CDR1 is MGHRA and CDR2 YSYEKL. This CDR3 spans 15 amino acids. The CDR3 DNA sequence: TGCGCCAGCAGCCAAGATTGGACAGCCAACTATGGCTACACCTTC. Its translation is CASSQDWTANYGYTF.

The gene calls are TRBV5-1 and TRBJ1-2, with a possible D match to TRBD1 (5 bases). The germline V gene encodes CDR1 SGHRS and CDR2 YFSETQ. Trimming removed 0 bases from V and 7 bases from J, with 16 bases in between. The CDR3 runs 15 residues. Written as DNA, the CDR3 is TGCGCCAGCAGCTTGGATCCCGCGTCAGGGTCTGGCTACACCTTC. This codes for CASSLDPASGSGYTF.

This clone was seen at least ten times. V usage is TRBV5-1 and J usage is TRBJ2-7, with unresolved D. The CDR3 contains 12 residues. Germline CDR1 is SGHRS and CDR2 is YFSETQ. V gave up 6 bases and J gave up 0 bases, with 7 bases separating them. Here the CDR3 DNA reads TGCGCCAGCAAGGACGTCTCCTACGAGCAGTACTTC. It is translated as CASKDVSYEQYF.

The chain couples TRBV2 to TRBJ1-6, with D possibly TRBD1 on 6 matching bases. The CDR3 has 15 residues. Germline V gene sequence: CDR1 SNHLY, CDR2 FYNNEI. Deletions cut 2 bases from V and 6 bases from J, with 11 bases between. CDR3 sequence: CASSERTVINSPLHF. The CDR3 DNA reads as TGTGCCAGCAGTGAACGGACAGTTATTAATTCACCCCTCCACTTT.

The chain joins TRBV28 to TRBJ1-2; tentatively, D is TRBD1 (6 bases). Germline CDR1 MDHEN, CDR2 SYDVKM. CDR3 length equals 16 residues. Between the trimmed V and J ends, which lost 6 bases and 2 bases, there was a span of 19 bases. The CDR3 loop reads CASSVQGRGLNYGYTF. In nucleotides, the CDR3 is TGTGCCAGCAGCGTACAGGGTAGGGGCCTCAACTATGGCTACACCTTC.

This sequence joins TRBV7-2 and TRBJ2-5, with 10 nucleotides matching TRBD2. CDR3 length equals 14 residues. The germline V gene encodes CDR1 SGHTA and CDR2 FQGNSA. V lost 6 bases and J lost 1; bases outside the gene matches: 2. The DNA of the CDR3 is TGTGCCAGCAGACGGACTAGCGGCCAAGAGACCCAGTACTTC. Amino acid sequence: CASRRTSGQETQYF.

The V gene is TRBV2, the J gene TRBJ1-5, with TRBD1 identical over 8 bases. CDR1 is SNHLY and CDR2 is FYNNEI in the germline V gene. V was pared by 5 bases and J by 2 bases, with 5 bases of the junction left unmatched. The CDR3 runs 15 residues. For the CDR3, the DNA is TGTGCCAGCAGTCTACAGGGGGTTGGCAATCAGCCCCAGCATTTT. Translation gives CASSLQGVGNQPQHF.

In this sample, this clone turned up a few times. J is TRBJ1-5 and V is TRBV2; D not resolved. The CDR3 contains 14 residues. CDR1 and CDR2 (germline): SNHLY, FYNNEI. This chain's CDR3 is CAPNPPYSNQPQHF. DNA for the CDR3: TGTGCTCCCAACCCCCCTTATAGCAATCAGCCCCAGCATTTT.

This clone appeared once. V usage is TRBV2 and J usage is TRBJ2-6; TRBD1 matches 7 bases. CDR3 length: 13 amino acids. CDR1 SNHLY and CDR2 FYNNEI come from the germline V gene. V dropped 10 bases and J dropped 0; count of bases not matched to a gene: 0. The CDR3 bases are TGTGCCAACAGGGGCTCTGGGGCCAACGTCCTGACTTTC. This encodes CANRGSGANVLTF.

This CDR3 reads CASSPWDGTGELFF. The CDR3, as DNA: TGTGCCAGCTCCCCCTGGGACGGAACCGGGGAGCTGTTTTTT. The gene calls are TRBV18 and TRBJ2-2; D may match TRBD1 or TRBD2 (5 bases each). Trimming left V 6 bases short and J 5 bases short, with 13 bases between. The CDR3 is 14 residues long. Germline V gives CDR1 KGHSH, CDR2 LQKENI.

Turning to this clone: The same CDR3 also results from other DNA sequences found in this sample. The chain combines TRBV7-9 with TRBJ1-1; D unclear. The germline V and J ends were trimmed by 1 base and 0 bases, with 9 bases remaining between them. Germline V gives CDR1 SEHNR, CDR2 FQNEAQ (reference sequence). This CDR3 comprises 15 residues. CDR3 protein: CASSLGGRVNTEAFF. The CDR3 DNA is TGTGCCAGCAGCTTAGGTGGACGGGTGAACACTGAAGCTTTCTTT.

V is TRBV28 and J is TRBJ1-3; no clear D gene. Germline loops: CDR1 MDHEN, CDR2 SYDVKM. This CDR3 is built from 15 residues. The V end was cut by 8 bases, the J end by 0 bases, with 14 bases between. CDR3 DNA sequence: TGTGCCAGCCGCATGGGGTTAAGCTCTGGAAACACCATATATTTT. This sequence encodes CASRMGLSSGNTIYF.